This is a list of T cell receptor beta chains from one sample in a study of Graves' ophthalmopathy and Graves' hyperthyroidism. One entry per CDR3 protein, called by TCRdb with MiXCR from the multiplex PCR reads. This sample has 740,000 or so distinct CDR3 sequences; about 44% occur once, and the top ten carry about 40%. What was sequenced was peripheral blood. The source of these receptors is an adult man with Graves' ophthalmopathy. Both conserved end residues are part of each CDR3. Each record gives: J gene, V gene, D gene, clone size, CDR3 DNA, CDR3 protein. D genes are given only for firm matches. Not all rows give a size; the values are once, few, many and, for expanded clones, a class.

J: TRBJ2-7
V: TRBV13
D: .
size: few
DNA: TGTGCCAGCAGCGGGTATTCCTACGAGCAGTACTTC
CDR3: CASSGYSYEQYF

J: TRBJ2-7
V: TRBV29-1
D: .
size: .
DNA: TGCAGCTTCGTCAGGGGTGGCGAGCAGTACTTC
CDR3: CSFVRGGEQYF

J: TRBJ1-4
V: TRBV7-2
D: .
size: .
DNA: TGTGCCAGCAGTTTGGCATACGGATCAGGGGTTAAGGGGGAAAAACTGTTTTTT
CDR3: CASSLAYGSGVKGEKLFF

J: TRBJ1-5
V: TRBV25-1
D: .
size: .
DNA: TGTGCCAGCAGCCAGTTCCGCAATCAGCCCCAGCATTTT
CDR3: CASSQFRNQPQHF

J: TRBJ1-2
V: TRBV10-2
D: .
size: .
DNA: TGCGCCAGCAGTGAGTCAGGGGGGCATGGCTACACCTTC
CDR3: CASSESGGHGYTF

J: TRBJ1-4
V: TRBV29-1
D: .
size: .
DNA: TGCAGCGTTGTAACGGCAGGGCATCGCGAAAAACTGTTTTTT
CDR3: CSVVTAGHREKLFF

J: TRBJ2-7
V: TRBV10-3
D: TRBD1
size: .
DNA: TGTGCCATCAGTGACGAGTTTGAGACAGGGGGCAACGAGCAGTACTTC
CDR3: CAISDEFETGGNEQYF

J: TRBJ2-7
V: TRBV7-9
D: .
size: once
DNA: TGTGCCAGCAGCTTAGATCTAGCACCCTACGAGCAGTACTTC
CDR3: CASSLDLAPYEQYF

J: TRBJ1-1
V: TRBV25-1
D: .
size: many
DNA: TGTGCCAGCAGTGAACGAATTGGGGGGGACGAAGCTTTCTTT
CDR3: CASSERIGGDEAFF

J: TRBJ1-2
V: TRBV5-1
D: .
size: few
DNA: TGCGCCAGCAGCTTGGGTTTTTTTGAAGACTATGGCTACACCTTC
CDR3: CASSLGFFEDYGYTF

J: TRBJ1-4
V: TRBV25-1
D: TRBD1
size: .
DNA: TGTGCCAGCAGTTTTTGGGACAGGGGAAACTCTCGGTCTAATGAAAAACTGTTTTTT
CDR3: CASSFWDRGNSRSNEKLFF

J: TRBJ2-6
V: TRBV25-1
D: TRBD1
size: once
DNA: TGTGCCAGCAGTTTAGCCACGGGACAGGGTGGCTCTGGGGCCAACGTCCTGACTTTC
CDR3: CASSLATGQGGSGANVLTF

J: TRBJ2-5
V: TRBV7-6
D: TRBD1
size: many
DNA: TGTGCCAGCAGCTTATCCGGGACAGGGGAAGAGACCCAGTACTTC
CDR3: CASSLSGTGEETQYF

J: TRBJ2-5
V: TRBV9
D: TRBD1
size: many
DNA: TGTGCCAGCAGCGTACAGGCTACAGGGGGCCAAGAGACCCAGTACTTC
CDR3: CASSVQATGGQETQYF

J: TRBJ1-6
V: TRBV2
D: TRBD1
size: many
DNA: TGTGCCAGCAGTGAAACGGGACAGGAGGGTTCACCCCTCCACTTT
CDR3: CASSETGQEGSPLHF

J: TRBJ1-4
V: TRBV29-1
D: .
size: few
DNA: TGCAGCGTTTGGCAGGGAGATGAAAAACTGTTTTTT
CDR3: CSVWQGDEKLFF

J: TRBJ1-1
V: TRBV19
D: TRBD1
size: few
DNA: TGTGCCAGTAGACCCACGGCGGGACAGAGTATGAACACTGAAGCTTTCTTT
CDR3: CASRPTAGQSMNTEAFF

J: TRBJ1-2
V: TRBV11-2
D: .
size: .
DNA: TGTGCCAGCAGTGCCCCTAGTCAGGGCTGTGGCTACACCTTC
CDR3: CASSAPSQGCGYTF

J: TRBJ1-5
V: TRBV20-1
D: .
size: .
DNA: TGCAGTGCCCTAGCACGAGAGACCCAGCATTTT
CDR3: CSALARETQHF

J: TRBJ1-1
V: TRBV11-2
D: TRBD1
size: many
DNA: TGTGCCAGCAGGCTAACAGGGGCTAACACTGAAGCTTTCTTT
CDR3: CASRLTGANTEAFF

J: TRBJ1-1
V: TRBV10-3
D: .
size: few
DNA: TGTGCCAGCAGTTGGCGGGACGACACTGAAGCTTTCTTT
CDR3: CASSWRDDTEAFF

J: TRBJ1-5
V: TRBV5-8
D: .
size: many
DNA: TGTGCCAGCAGCTTGGACGGTGGCAATCAGCCCCAGCATTTT
CDR3: CASSLDGGNQPQHF

J: TRBJ1-1
V: TRBV29-1
D: .
size: many
DNA: TGCAGCGCTGGACTAAACGAAGCTTTCTTT
CDR3: CSAGLNEAFF

J: TRBJ1-1
V: TRBV10-3
D: TRBD1
size: medium-sized
DNA: TGTGCCCTTAGGACAGGCCTGAACACTGAAGCTTTCTTT
CDR3: CALRTGLNTEAFF

J: TRBJ2-2
V: TRBV25-1
D: .
size: once
DNA: TGTGCCAGCAGTGCTAGAGAAGGGGGGCCGACCGGGGAGCTGTTTTTT
CDR3: CASSAREGGPTGELFF

J: TRBJ1-5
V: TRBV10-3
D: .
size: few
DNA: TGTGCCAGCAGTGACCGGCAGAATCAGCCCCAGCATTTT
CDR3: CASSDRQNQPQHF

J: TRBJ1-2
V: TRBV29-1
D: TRBD1
size: .
DNA: TGCAGTGACGGACAGGGGGGCCGTGGCTACACCTTC
CDR3: CSDGQGGRGYTF

J: TRBJ2-5
V: TRBV7-9
D: TRBD1
size: few
DNA: TGTGCCAGCAGCCCACTGACAGGGCTGCAAGAGACCCAGTACTTC
CDR3: CASSPLTGLQETQYF

J: TRBJ2-5
V: TRBV2
D: TRBD2
size: many
DNA: TGTGCCAGCAGTGAAAGTGGACTAGCGGGAGTGGAGACCCAGTACTTC
CDR3: CASSESGLAGVETQYF

J: TRBJ1-6
V: TRBV10-3
D: TRBD1
size: .
DNA: TGTGCCAGCAGCCCCGGGGACAGACAATCACCCCTCCACTTT
CDR3: CASSPGDRQSPLHF

J: TRBJ1-1
V: TRBV10-3
D: .
size: .
DNA: TGTGCCATCAGTTACAGCGGCAGGAACACTGAAGCTTTCTTT
CDR3: CAISYSGRNTEAFF

J: TRBJ1-1
V: TRBV12-3/TRBV12-4
D: TRBD1
size: .
DNA: TGTGCCAGCAGCTATAAAAGGGACAGTGGCACTGAAGCTTTCTTT
CDR3: CASSYKRDSGTEAFF

J: TRBJ1-6
V: TRBV2
D: .
size: .
DNA: TGTGCCAGCAGTAGCGGGGGCAATTTAGACCTCCACTTT
CDR3: CASSSGGNLDLHF

J: TRBJ2-7
V: TRBV29-1
D: .
size: many
DNA: TGCAGCGTTGAAGATCATTCAGGGGACGAGCAGTACTTC
CDR3: CSVEDHSGDEQYF

J: TRBJ2-7
V: TRBV24-1
D: TRBD2
size: .
DNA: TGTGCCACCAGTGACCCCGGGACTAGCGGGGGGGCCGCCTACGAGCAGTACTTC
CDR3: CATSDPGTSGGAAYEQYF

J: TRBJ1-4
V: TRBV20-1
D: .
size: many
DNA: TGCAGTGCTAGCCCCAGGGCAAAACTGTTTTTT
CDR3: CSASPRAKLFF

J: TRBJ1-2
V: TRBV24-1
D: .
size: many
DNA: TGTGCCACCAGTGATTTTGAAACACATGGCTACACCTTC
CDR3: CATSDFETHGYTF

J: TRBJ1-5
V: TRBV4-3
D: .
size: few
DNA: TGCGCCAGCAGCCAAGAACAGGGAAGGAATCAGCCCCAGCATTTT
CDR3: CASSQEQGRNQPQHF

J: TRBJ1-2
V: TRBV20-1
D: TRBD1
size: many
DNA: TGCAGTGCTAGACCGCGGACAGGGGAAGGTGGCTACACCTTC
CDR3: CSARPRTGEGGYTF

J: TRBJ2-5
V: TRBV19
D: TRBD2
size: many
DNA: TGTGCCAGTAGTATCGGCGGGAGGGAGACCCAGTACTTC
CDR3: CASSIGGRETQYF

J: TRBJ1-5
V: TRBV7-6
D: .
size: many
DNA: TGTGCCAGCAGCTTAGCCGGGAGTCAGCCCCAGCATTTT
CDR3: CASSLAGSQPQHF

J: TRBJ1-2
V: TRBV6-5
D: TRBD1
size: few
DNA: TGTGCCAGCAGTTACTCGAGACAGGGCGCATCTGGCTACACCTTC
CDR3: CASSYSRQGASGYTF

J: TRBJ2-2
V: TRBV25-1
D: TRBD2
size: once
DNA: TGTGCCAGCAGCCAAGCCCTAGCGGGAACTGACACCGGGGAGCTGTTTTTT
CDR3: CASSQALAGTDTGELFF

J: TRBJ1-1
V: TRBV19
D: .
size: .
DNA: TGTGCCAGTAGTAGGGCGCCGGGACGGGGGGGGAACACTGAAGCTTCCTTT
CDR3: CASSRAPGRGGNTEASF

J: TRBJ2-5
V: TRBV18
D: .
size: few
DNA: TGTGCCAGCTCACCCCGCGGTTGGGGCCAAGAGACCCAGTACTTC
CDR3: CASSPRGWGQETQYF

J: TRBJ1-2
V: TRBV6-1
D: .
size: few
DNA: TGTGCCAGCAGTGAAGCGGCCGGCAGCCCAAACTATGGCTACACCTTC
CDR3: CASSEAAGSPNYGYTF

J: TRBJ1-4
V: TRBV2
D: .
size: .
DNA: TGTGCCAGCAGTGAAAGTGGGACTAATGAAAAACTGTTTTTT
CDR3: CASSESGTNEKLFF